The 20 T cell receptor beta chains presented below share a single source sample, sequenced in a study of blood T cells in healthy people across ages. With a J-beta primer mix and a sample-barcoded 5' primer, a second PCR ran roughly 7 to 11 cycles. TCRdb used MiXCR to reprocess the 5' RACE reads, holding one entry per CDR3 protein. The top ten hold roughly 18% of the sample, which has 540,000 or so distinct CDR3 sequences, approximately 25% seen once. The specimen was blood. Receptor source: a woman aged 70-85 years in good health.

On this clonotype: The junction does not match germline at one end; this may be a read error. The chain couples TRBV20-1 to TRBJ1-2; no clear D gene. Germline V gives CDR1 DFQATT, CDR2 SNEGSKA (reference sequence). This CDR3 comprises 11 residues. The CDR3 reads CSARDPRHLYF. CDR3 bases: TGCAGTGCTAGAGACCCCCGACACCTCTACTTC.

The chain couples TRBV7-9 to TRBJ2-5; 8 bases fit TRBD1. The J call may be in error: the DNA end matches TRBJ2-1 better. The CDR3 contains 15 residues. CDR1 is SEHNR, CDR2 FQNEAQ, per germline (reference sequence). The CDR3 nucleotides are TGTGCCAGCAGCTTAGCGGCAGGGGGCTCGGATGAGCAGTTCTTC. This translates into CASSLAAGGSDEQFF.

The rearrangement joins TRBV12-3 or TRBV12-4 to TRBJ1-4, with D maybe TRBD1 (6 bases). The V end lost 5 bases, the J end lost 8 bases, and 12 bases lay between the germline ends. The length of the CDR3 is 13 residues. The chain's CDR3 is CASSQGRDEKLFF. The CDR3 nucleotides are TGTGCCAGCAGTCAGGGGCGGGACGAAAAACTGTTTTTT.

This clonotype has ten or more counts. The CDR3 loop is CASSPDTDTQYF. The CDR3 DNA follows: TGTGCCAGCAGCCCTGACACAGATACGCAGTATTTT. The chain couples TRBV7-9 to TRBJ2-3; no clear D gene. Germline V gives CDR1 SEHNR, CDR2 FQNEAQ (reference sequence). Deletions cut 5 bases from V and 2 bases from J, with 5 bases between. The CDR3 covers 12 residues.

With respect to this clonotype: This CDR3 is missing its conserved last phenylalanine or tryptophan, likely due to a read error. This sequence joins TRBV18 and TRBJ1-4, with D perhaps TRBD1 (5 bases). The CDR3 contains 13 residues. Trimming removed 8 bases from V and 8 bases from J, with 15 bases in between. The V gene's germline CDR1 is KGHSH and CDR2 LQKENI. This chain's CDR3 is CASPQTREEKLFL. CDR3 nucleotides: TGTGCCAGCCCCCAAACCAGGGAGGAAAAACTGTTTCTT.

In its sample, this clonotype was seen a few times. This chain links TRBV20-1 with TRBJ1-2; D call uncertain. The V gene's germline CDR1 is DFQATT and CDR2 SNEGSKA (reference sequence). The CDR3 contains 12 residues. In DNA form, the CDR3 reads TGCAGCGCCGAAAGGGCCAACTATGGCTACACCTTC. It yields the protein CSAERANYGYTF.

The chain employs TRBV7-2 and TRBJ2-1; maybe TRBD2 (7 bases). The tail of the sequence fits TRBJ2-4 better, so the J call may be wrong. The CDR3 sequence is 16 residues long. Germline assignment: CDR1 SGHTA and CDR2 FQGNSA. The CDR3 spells CASSLLRGGLAETQYF. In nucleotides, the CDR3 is TGTGCCAGCAGCTTACTAAGGGGGGGCCTTGCCGAGACTCAGTACTTC.

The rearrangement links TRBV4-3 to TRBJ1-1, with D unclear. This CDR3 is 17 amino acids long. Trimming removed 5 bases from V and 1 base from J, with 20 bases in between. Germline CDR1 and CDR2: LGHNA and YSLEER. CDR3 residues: CASSTYSGRTANTEAFF. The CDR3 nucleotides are TGCGCCAGCAGCACCTACTCCGGAAGGACGGCGAACACTGAAGCTTTCTTT.

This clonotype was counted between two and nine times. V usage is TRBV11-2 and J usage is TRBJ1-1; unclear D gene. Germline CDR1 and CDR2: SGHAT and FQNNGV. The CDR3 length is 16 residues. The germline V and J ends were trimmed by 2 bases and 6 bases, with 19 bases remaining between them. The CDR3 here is CASSLYTSGGGAEAFF. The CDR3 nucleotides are TGTGCCAGCAGCTTATACACATCGGGCGGTGGTGCTGAAGCTTTCTTT. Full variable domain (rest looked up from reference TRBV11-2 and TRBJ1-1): EAGVAQSPRYKIIEKRQSVAFWCNPISGHATLYWYQQILGQGPKLLIQFQNNGVVDDSQLPKDRFSAERLKGVDSTLKIQPAKLEDSAVYLCASSLYTSGGGAEAFFGQGTRLTVV.

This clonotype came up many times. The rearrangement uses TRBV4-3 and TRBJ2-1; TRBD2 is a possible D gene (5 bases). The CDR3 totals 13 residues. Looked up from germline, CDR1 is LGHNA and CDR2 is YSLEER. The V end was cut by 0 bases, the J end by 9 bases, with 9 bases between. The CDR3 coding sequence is TGCGCCAGCAGCCAAGATATAGAGGGTGAGCAGTTCTTC. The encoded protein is CASSQDIEGEQFF.

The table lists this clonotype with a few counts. CDR3 sequence reads: CAIRPDIGRGQAEAFF. In DNA, the CDR3 is TGTGCCATCAGGCCCGACATCGGCAGGGGACAGGCTGAAGCTTTCTTT. The genes are TRBV10-3 and TRBJ1-1; 8 bases match TRBD1. The CDR3 is 16 residues long. V lost 6 bases to trimming and J lost 6 bases; unmatched junction nucleotides: 15. CDR1 and CDR2 (germline): ENHRY, SYGVKD.

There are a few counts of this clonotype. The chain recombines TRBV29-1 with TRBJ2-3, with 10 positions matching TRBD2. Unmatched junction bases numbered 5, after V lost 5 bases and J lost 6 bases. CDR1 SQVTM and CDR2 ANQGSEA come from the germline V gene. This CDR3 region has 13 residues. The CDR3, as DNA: TGCAGCGTTCCGGGACTAGCGTCCGATACGCAGTATTTT. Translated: CSVPGLASDTQYF.

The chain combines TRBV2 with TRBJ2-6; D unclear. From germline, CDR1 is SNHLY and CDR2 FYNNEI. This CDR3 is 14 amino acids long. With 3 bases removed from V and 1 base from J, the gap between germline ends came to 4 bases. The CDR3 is CASSDESGANVLTF. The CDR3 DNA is TGTGCCAGCAGTGACGAGTCTGGGGCCAACGTCCTGACTTTC.

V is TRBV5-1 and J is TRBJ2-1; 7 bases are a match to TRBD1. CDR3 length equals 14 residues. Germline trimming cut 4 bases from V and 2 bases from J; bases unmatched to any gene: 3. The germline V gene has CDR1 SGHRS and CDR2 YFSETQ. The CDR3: CASSPQGTYNEQFF. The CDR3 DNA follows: TGCGCCAGCAGCCCACAGGGGACCTACAATGAGCAGTTCTTC.

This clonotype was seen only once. CDR3 sequence reads: CASSLPGSLYGYTF. CDR3 DNA: TGTGCCAGCAGCCTACCCGGCAGCCTCTATGGCTACACCTTC. The J gene is TRBJ1-2, the V gene TRBV7-2, with D uncertain. V was clipped by 5 bases and J by 4 bases, with 14 bases between them. Germline CDR1 reads SGHTA; CDR2 reads FQGNSA. CDR3 size: 14 residues.

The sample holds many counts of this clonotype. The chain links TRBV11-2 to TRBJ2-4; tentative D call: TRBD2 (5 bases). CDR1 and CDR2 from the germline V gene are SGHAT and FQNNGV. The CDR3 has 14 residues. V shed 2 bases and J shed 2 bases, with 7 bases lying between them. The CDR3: CASSLTDSKNIQYF. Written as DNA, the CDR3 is TGTGCCAGCAGCTTAACGGACTCCAAAAACATTCAGTACTTC. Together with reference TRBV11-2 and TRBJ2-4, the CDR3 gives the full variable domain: EAGVAQSPRYKIIEKRQSVAFWCNPISGHATLYWYQQILGQGPKLLIQFQNNGVVDDSQLPKDRFSAERLKGVDSTLKIQPAKLEDSAVYLCASSLTDSKNIQYFGAGTRLSVL.

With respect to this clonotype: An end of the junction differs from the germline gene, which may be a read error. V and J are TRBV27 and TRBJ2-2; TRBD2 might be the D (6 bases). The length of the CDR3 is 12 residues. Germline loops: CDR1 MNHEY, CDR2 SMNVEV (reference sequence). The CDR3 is CASSWGTGGLFF. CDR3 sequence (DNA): TGTGCCAGCAGTTGGGGCACCGGGGGGCTGTTTTTT.

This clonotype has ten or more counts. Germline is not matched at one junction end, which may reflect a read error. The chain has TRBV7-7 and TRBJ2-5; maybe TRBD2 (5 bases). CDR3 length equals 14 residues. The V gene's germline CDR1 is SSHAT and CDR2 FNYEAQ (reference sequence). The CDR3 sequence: CASSSPGRGETQYF. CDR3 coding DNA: TGTGCTAGCAGCTCGCCGGGCCGAGGGGAGACCCAGTACTTC. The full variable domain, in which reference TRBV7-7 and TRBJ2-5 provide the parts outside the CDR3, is GAGVSQSPRYKVTKRGQDVTLRCDPISSHATLYWYQQALGQGPEFLTYFNYEAQPDKSGLPSDRFSAERPEGSISTLTIQRTEQRDSAMYRCASSSPGRGETQYFGPGTRLLVL.

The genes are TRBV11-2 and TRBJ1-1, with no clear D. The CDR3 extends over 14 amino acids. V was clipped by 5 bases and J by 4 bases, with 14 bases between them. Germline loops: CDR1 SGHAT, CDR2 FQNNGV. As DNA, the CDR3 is TGTGCCAGCAGCCCGTCCCGGACGGGCACTGAAGCTTTCTTT. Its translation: CASSPSRTGTEAFF.

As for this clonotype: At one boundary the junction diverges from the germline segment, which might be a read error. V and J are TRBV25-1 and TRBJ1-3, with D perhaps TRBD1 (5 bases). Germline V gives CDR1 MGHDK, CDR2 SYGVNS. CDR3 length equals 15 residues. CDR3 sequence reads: CASSVSGSAGNTIYF. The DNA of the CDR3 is TGTGCCAGCAGTGTATCAGGGTCGGCTGGAAACACCATATACTTT.